This TCR beta chain derives from a study of T cell repertoires in cytomegalovirus infection. Study-wide context: Both a matching HLA type and CMV infection were indicated by public TCR beta signatures. Regarding the study as a whole: Clonotype analysis showed dominance of the ex vivo response by HLA-C-restricted CMV-specific TCR beta clonotypes.

This clonotype has only a few counts. Its antigen is undetermined. CDR1 is MNHNS and CDR2 is SASEGT in the germline V gene. CDR3 size: 13 residues. V was clipped by 6 bases and J by 3 bases; unmatched bases: 4. One entry per CDR3 protein, called by TCRdb with MiXCR from the reads. Among approximately 120,000 distinct CDR3 sequences listed, more than 25% were seen once. This sample comprised CD8+ T cells from cultured PBMCs, obtained from culture after CMV antigen stimulation. The sequence was obtained from a human donor in good health (CMV status not recorded). Some clones in this sample may be carry-over from other donors' samples. The rearrangement links TRBV6-1 to TRBJ1-2; 7 bases are a match to TRBD1. CDR3 loop: CASSTRGDYGYTF. The CDR3 nucleotides are TGTGCCAGCAGCACCAGGGGGGACTATGGCTACACCTTC.